This T cell receptor beta chain stems from a study of blood T cell repertoires in COVID-19. Whole-study context: Acute and convalescent COVID-19 samples came from the United States, Italy and Spain.

The CDR3 has 16 residues. V shed 4 bases, J shed 10 bases, and the junction held 16 bases outside the gene matches. From germline, CDR1 is LNHDA and CDR2 SQIVND (reference sequence). In the authors' workflow: Amplification with reference gene primers provided the estimates of nucleated cell counts. Libraries were prepared by immunoSEQ multiplex PCR; TCRdb keeps only in-frame clonotypes and omits some of them. V and J calls and clone size follow that table, whereas D and trimming were derived from the DNA. The table shows 150,000 to 160,000 clones, with 65% to 90% occurring only once. Material for sequencing was peripheral blood. This chain links TRBV19 with TRBJ1-1; 9 bases agree with TRBD1. This clonotype originated in a woman in her fifties or sixties with COVID-19, enrolled during active disease. The CDR3 coding sequence is TGTGCCAGTAGTACTCATTACCGGGACAGGGAGATTGGAGCTTTCTTT. Its translation: CASSTHYRDREIGAFF.